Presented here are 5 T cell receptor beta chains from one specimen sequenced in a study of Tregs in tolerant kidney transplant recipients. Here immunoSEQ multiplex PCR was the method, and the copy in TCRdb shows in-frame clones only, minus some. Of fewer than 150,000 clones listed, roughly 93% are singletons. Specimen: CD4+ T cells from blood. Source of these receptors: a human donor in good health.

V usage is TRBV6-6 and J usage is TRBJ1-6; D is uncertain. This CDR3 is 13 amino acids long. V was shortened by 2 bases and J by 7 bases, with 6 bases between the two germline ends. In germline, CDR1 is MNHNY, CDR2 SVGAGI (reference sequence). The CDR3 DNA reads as TGTGCCAGCAGTTACAATTCGAATTCACCCCTCCACTTT. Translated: CASSYNSNSPLHF.

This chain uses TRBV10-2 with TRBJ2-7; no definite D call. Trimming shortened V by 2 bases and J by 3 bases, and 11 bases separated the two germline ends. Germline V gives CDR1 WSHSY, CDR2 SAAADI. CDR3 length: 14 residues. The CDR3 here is CASSEVWRSYEQYF. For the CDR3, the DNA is TGCGCCAGCAGTGAGGTTTGGCGTAGCTACGAGCAGTACTTC.

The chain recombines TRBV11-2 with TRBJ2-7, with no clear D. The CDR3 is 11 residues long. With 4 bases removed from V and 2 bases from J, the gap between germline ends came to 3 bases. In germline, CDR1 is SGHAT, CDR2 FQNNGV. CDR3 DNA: TGTGCCAGCAGCTCCGCCTACGAGCAGTACTTC. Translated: CASSSAYEQYF.

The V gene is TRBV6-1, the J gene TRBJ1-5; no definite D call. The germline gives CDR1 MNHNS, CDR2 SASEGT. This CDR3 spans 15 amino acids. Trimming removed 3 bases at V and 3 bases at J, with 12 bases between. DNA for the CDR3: TGTGCCAGCAGTGAGGCCGGACGGGACAATCAGCCCCAGCATTTT. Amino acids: CASSEAGRDNQPQHF.

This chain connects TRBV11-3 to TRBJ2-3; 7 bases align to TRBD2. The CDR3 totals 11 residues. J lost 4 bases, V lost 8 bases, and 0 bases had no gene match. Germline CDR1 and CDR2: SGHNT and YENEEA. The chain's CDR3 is CASGRADTQYF. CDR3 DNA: TGTGCCAGCGGGAGGGCAGATACGCAGTATTTT.